A selection of T cell receptor beta chains follows, all from one sample in a study of OX40 agonist ivuxolimab in advanced cancers. Libraries were prepared by immunoSEQ multiplex PCR; TCRdb keeps only in-frame clonotypes and omits some of them. The repertoire holds some 140,000 clones, with less than 95% as singletons. The sample consisted of CD4+ or CD8+ T cells sorted from blood, taken in a trial of the OX40 agonist ivuxolimab. The receptors originated from an adult with an advanced solid tumor such as melanoma, head and neck, liver or kidney cancer. The CDR3 runs from the conserved cysteine through the conserved F or W. A D gene is named only where the DNA matches it firmly.

d_call j_call v_call cdr3_aa
- TRBJ2-7 TRBV9 CASSTQGKQYF
TRBD2 TRBJ2-5 TRBV11-2 CASSPGLAGVPQETQYF
TRBD2 TRBJ2-1 TRBV7-3 CASSRGGSSYNEQFF
- TRBJ1-5 TRBV4-2 CASSQDMQLNQPQHF
- TRBJ1-5 TRBV2 CASSSLTSSLNQPQHF
- TRBJ2-5 TRBV28 CASSTAQGGGQETQYF
TRBD2 TRBJ2-2 TRBV7-2 CASSVLAGLLSGELFF
TRBD1 TRBJ1-1 TRBV5-1 CASSFTPPGQGVTEAFF
TRBD2 TRBJ2-3 TRBV27 CASSPYGGSVDTQYF
- TRBJ1-1 TRBV18 CASSPGGRGMNTEAFF
TRBD2 TRBJ2-3 TRBV4-2 CASSPGLAPNTQYF
- TRBJ1-4 TRBV4-3 CASSRLRTATNEKLFF
TRBD1 TRBJ1-1 TRBV29-1 CSAGQGWSTEAFF
TRBD1 TRBJ1-4 TRBV5-1 CASSYRGRSTNEKLFF
- TRBJ1-2 TRBV6-6 CASSYSPGQGGYTF
- TRBJ1-1 TRBV28 CASSFKNEAFF
- TRBJ1-4 TRBV2 CASSEQREKLFF
- TRBJ2-7 TRBV9 CASSVGGDYEQYF
- TRBJ1-4 TRBV19 CASSTTVINEKLFF
- TRBJ2-6 TRBV6-1 CASSEPGLSGANVLTF
- TRBJ2-1 TRBV2 CASSEDRSSYNEQFF
- TRBJ1-1 TRBV7-9 CASSFGQGNWARGNTEAFF
- TRBJ2-3 TRBV6-1 CASSEARGDTQYF
- TRBJ1-5 TRBV30 CAWSSPRGLTYSNQPQHF
TRBD2 TRBJ2-5 TRBV11-3 CASSLTSWMYQETQYF